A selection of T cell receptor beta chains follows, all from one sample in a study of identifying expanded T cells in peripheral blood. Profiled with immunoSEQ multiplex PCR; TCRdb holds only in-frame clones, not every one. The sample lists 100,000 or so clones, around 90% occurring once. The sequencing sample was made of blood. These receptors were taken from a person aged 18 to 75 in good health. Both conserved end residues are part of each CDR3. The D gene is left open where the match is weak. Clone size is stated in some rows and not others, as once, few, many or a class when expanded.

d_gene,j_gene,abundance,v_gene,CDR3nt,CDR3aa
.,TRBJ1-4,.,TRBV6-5,TGTGCCAGCAGTTACAGTGGGCCAACTAATGAAAAACTGTTTTTT,CASSYSGPTNEKLFF
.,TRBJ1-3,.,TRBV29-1,TGCAGCGCCGTGACGGCTTCTGGAAACACCATATATTTT,CSAVTASGNTIYF
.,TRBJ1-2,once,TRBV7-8,TGTGCCAGCAGCTTAGTGATCCCCGGGACTCCGGGCTATGGCTACACCTTC,CASSLVIPGTPGYGYTF
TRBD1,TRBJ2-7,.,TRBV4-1,TGCGCCAGCAGCCAAGAGGCAGGACAGGACAGGGAGCAGTACTTC,CASSQEAGQDREQYF
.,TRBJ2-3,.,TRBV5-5,TGTGCCAGCAGCTATGGGCAGGGATGGTCAGATACGCAGTATTTT,CASSYGQGWSDTQYF
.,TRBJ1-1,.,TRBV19,TGTGCCAGTAGAAAGACGGGGGGTGGTGAAGCTTTCTTT,CASRKTGGGEAFF
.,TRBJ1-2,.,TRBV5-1,TGCGCCAGCAGCTCACCTGCCCCTGAGGGGGGTCTTAACTATGGCTACACCTTC,CASSSPAPEGGLNYGYTF
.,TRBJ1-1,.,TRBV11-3,TGTGCCAGCAGCTTAGAATCGAACACTGAAGCTTTCTTT,CASSLESNTEAFF
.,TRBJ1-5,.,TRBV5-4,TGTGCCAGCAGCATAGCAGGGGGCAATCAGCCCCAGCATTTT,CASSIAGGNQPQHF
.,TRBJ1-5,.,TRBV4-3,TGCGCCAGCAGCCCCGCAAGGGGCAGTTTCAATCAGCCCCAGCATTTT,CASSPARGSFNQPQHF
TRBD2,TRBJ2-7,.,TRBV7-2,TGTGCCAGCATCCCTAGTGGGACTAGACAAGGCGAGCAGTACTTC,CASIPSGTRQGEQYF
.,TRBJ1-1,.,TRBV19,TGTGCCAGTAGTATATACGCGTGGAACACTGAAGCTTTCTTT,CASSIYAWNTEAFF
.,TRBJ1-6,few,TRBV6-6,TGTGCCAGCATTCAGGGGTCTGGTTCACCCCTCCACTTT,CASIQGSGSPLHF
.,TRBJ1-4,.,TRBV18,TGTGCCAGCTCCGGTGCGGGGTATGAAAAACTGTTTTTT,CASSGAGYEKLFF
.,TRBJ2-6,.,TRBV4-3,TGCGCCAGCAGCCAAGGGTTCATCGGCGAGGATATCTCTGGGGCCAACGTCCTGACTTTC,CASSQGFIGEDISGANVLTF
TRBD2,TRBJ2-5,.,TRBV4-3,TGCGCCAGCAGTACGACTAGCGGGGTGGAAGAGACCCAGTACTTC,CASSTTSGVEETQYF
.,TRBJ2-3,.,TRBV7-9,TGTGCCAGCAGCCTCGGACTCCCTAGCACAGATACGCAGTATTTT,CASSLGLPSTDTQYF
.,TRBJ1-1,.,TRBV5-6,TGTGCCAGCAGGAGACCAGGACAGCTGAACACTGAAGCTTTCTTT,CASRRPGQLNTEAFF
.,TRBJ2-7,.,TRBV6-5,TGTGCCAGCATGGGCGGGGAATTCGCCGAGCAGTACTTC,CASMGGEFAEQYF
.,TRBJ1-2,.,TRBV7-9,TGTGCCAGCAGCTCCACTCTATATGGCTACACCTTC,CASSSTLYGYTF
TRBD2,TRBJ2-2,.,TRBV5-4,TGTGCCAGCAGCCCGGGCGGGGCGGGGGGTAACACCGGGGAGCTGTTTTTT,CASSPGGAGGNTGELFF
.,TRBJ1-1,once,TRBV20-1,TGCAGTGCTCTGTCCGGGCCCGAAGCTTTCTTT,CSALSGPEAFF
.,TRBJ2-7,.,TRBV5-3,TGTGCCAGAAGCTTGGGGAGGGGTAAACCTCGGGGGACGAATACCTACGAGCAGTACTTC,CARSLGRGKPRGTNTYEQYF
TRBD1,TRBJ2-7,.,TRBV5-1,TGCGCCAGCAGCCCGGCCGGGGACAGGGGCTACGAGCAGTACTTC,CASSPAGDRGYEQYF
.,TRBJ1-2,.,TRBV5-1,TGCGCCAGCAGCTTGGCCGACCAGACGGGGGACTATGGCTACACCTTC,CASSLADQTGDYGYTF
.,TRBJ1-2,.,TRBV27,TGTGCCAGCTCATATCGGGGACTGAACTATGGCTACACCTTC,CASSYRGLNYGYTF
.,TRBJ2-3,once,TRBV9,TGTGCCGGCAGCCCCGGGGTGGGACGACAAGATACGCAGTATTTT,CAGSPGVGRQDTQYF
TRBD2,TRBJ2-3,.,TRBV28,TGTGCCAGCAGTTCCGGCCGGAGCGGGGGATACGGAGATACGCAGTATTTT,CASSSGRSGGYGDTQYF
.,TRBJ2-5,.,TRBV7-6,TGTGCCAGCAGCTTTAGCTGGGAAGAGACCCAGTACTTC,CASSFSWEETQYF
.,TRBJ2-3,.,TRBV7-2,TGTGCCAGCAGCTTAGACCCTCTAGGGGGCACAGATACGCAGTATTTT,CASSLDPLGGTDTQYF
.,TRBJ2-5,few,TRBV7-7,TGTGCCAGCAGCTTAGGTTCTAGCCGGTGGGAGACCCAGTACTTC,CASSLGSSRWETQYF
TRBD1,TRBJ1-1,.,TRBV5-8,TGTGCCAGCAGCTACCAGGGGGGGGCTGAAGCTTTCTTT,CASSYQGGAEAFF
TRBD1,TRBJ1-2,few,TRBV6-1,TGTGCCAGCAGTGAAGCGGGGGTGACAGGGCCCTATGGCTACACCTTC,CASSEAGVTGPYGYTF
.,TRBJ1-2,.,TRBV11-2,TGTGCCAGCAGCTTAAGCTCTTTCGCAGGGAACTATGGCTACACCTTC,CASSLSSFAGNYGYTF
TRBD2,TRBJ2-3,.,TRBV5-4,TGTGCCAGCAGCTTCGGGACTAGCGGGGATACGCAGTATTTT,CASSFGTSGDTQYF
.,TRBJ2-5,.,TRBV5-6,TGTGCCAGCAGCTTGGCTGGATCAGAGACCCAGTACTTC,CASSLAGSETQYF
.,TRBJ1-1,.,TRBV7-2,TGTGCCAGCAGCCGAAGGGACACCGGTGAAGCTTTCTTT,CASSRRDTGEAFF
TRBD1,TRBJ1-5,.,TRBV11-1,TGTGCCAGCAGCCTCGGTAGAGGGACAGGTACCAATCAGCCCCAGCATTTT,CASSLGRGTGTNQPQHF
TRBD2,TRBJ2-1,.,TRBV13,TGTGCCAGCAGCCCCACTAGCGGCAATGAGCAGTTCTTC,CASSPTSGNEQFF
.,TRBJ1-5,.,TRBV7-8,TGTGCCAGCAGCCTAGGACGGAGCAATCAGCCCCAGCATTTT,CASSLGRSNQPQHF
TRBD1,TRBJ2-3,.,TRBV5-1,TGCGCCAGCAGCTTAGCGACAGGGTCCGGTACAGATACGCAGTATTTT,CASSLATGSGTDTQYF
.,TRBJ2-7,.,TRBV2,TGTGCCAGCACCCCCTTAAGCGAGCAGTACTTC,CASTPLSEQYF
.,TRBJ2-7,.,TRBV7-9,TGTGCCAGCAGCATAGGGGTCCCCGGCTACGAGCAGTACTTC,CASSIGVPGYEQYF
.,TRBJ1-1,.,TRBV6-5,TGTGCCAGCAGTTACTCGTTCCATACTGAAGCTTTCTTT,CASSYSFHTEAFF
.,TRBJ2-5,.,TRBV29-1,TGCAGCGTTGAAGCGGGCGGACAAGAGACCCAGTACTTC,CSVEAGGQETQYF
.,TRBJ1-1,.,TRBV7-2,TGTGCCAGCAGCTTAGTCATCTTCGTAGGGGGGAATCTGGGTGAAGCTTTCTTT,CASSLVIFVGGNLGEAFF
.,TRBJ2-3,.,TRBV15,TGTGCCACCAGTTTAGGTCAGGTTGCCACAGATACGCAGTATTTT,CATSLGQVATDTQYF
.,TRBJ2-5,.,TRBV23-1,TGCGCCAGCAGTCCCCCCGGCCCCCAAGAGACCCAGTACTTC,CASSPPGPQETQYF
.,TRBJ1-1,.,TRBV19,TGTGCCAGTACCCCTTCGGGAGGGGTTCACACTGAAGCTTTCTTT,CASTPSGGVHTEAFF
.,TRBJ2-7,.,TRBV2,TGTGCCAGCGGGGTTCAGGACGAGCAGTACTTC,CASGVQDEQYF
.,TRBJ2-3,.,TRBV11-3,TGTGCCAGCAGCCCGAGCGGAACCACAGATACGCAGTATTTT,CASSPSGTTDTQYF
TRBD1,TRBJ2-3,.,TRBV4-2,TGTGCCAGCAGCCAAGTCCACGGACAGGGGAGCACAGATACGCAGTATTTT,CASSQVHGQGSTDTQYF
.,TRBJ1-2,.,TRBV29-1,TGCAGCGTTGAGGGAGTGGGGTATGGCTACACCTTC,CSVEGVGYGYTF
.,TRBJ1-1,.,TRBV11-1,TGTGCCAGCAGCTTAGCCCGGACAAAATTAACAGGGACTGAAGCTTTCTTT,CASSLARTKLTGTEAFF
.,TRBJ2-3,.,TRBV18,TGTGCCAGCTCACTTTTGGACCCCTACACAGATACGCAGTATTTT,CASSLLDPYTDTQYF
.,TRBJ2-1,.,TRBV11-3,TGTGCCAGCAGCTTAGGGCCATCCCCGGGGGATGAGCAGTTCTTC,CASSLGPSPGDEQFF
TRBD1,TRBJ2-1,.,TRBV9,TGTGCCAGCAGCCCAAGGACAGGGGCGGTCGATGAGCAGTTCTTC,CASSPRTGAVDEQFF
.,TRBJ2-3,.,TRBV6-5,TGTGCCAGCAGTTACGGGGGAGGGGGGAGTACGCAGTATTTT,CASSYGGGGSTQYF
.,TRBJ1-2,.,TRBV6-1,TGTGCCAGCAGTGAAGGTGGTCAGGGGAGAGGCTACACCTTC,CASSEGGQGRGYTF